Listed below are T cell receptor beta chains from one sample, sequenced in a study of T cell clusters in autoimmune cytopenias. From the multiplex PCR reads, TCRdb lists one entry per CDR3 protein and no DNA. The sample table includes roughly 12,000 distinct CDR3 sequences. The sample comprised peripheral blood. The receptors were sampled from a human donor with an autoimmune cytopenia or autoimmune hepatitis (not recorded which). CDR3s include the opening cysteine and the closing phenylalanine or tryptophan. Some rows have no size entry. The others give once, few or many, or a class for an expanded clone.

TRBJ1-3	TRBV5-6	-	CASSLGGNTIYF
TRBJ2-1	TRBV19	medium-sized	CASMASGFYNEQFF
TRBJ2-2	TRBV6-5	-	CASSEGQPGELFF
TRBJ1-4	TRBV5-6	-	CASRAGQGNEKLFF
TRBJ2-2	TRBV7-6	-	CASSSRTGMGTGELFF
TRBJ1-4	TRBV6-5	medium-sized	CASRGSASNEKLFF
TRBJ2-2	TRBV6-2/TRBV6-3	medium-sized	CASSYSRDGTGELFF
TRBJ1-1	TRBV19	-	CASRRTGSSEAFF
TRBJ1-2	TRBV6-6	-	CASSEEGQLYGYTF
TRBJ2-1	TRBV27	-	CASSLAGTYNEQFF
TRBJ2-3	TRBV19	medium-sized	CASSTPSTQYF
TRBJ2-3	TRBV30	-	CACMDRGTDTQYF
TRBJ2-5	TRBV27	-	CASSGLAGGETQYF
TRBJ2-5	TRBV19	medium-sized	CASSGVSKQETQYF
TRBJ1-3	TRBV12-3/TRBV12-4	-	CASSQGYGNTIYF
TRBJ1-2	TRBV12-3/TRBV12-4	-	CASSLVSDTSYGYTF
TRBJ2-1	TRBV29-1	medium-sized	CSLRTGGNEQFF
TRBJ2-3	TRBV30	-	CAWKRGSTDTQYF
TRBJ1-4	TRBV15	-	CATSRDHGGVGEKLFF
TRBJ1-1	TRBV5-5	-	CASSLGWVNTEAFF
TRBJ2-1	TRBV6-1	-	CASSPQRGVGNEQFF
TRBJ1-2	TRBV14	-	CASSQGADSYTF
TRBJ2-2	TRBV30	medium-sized	CAWSNTGELFF
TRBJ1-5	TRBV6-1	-	CASSGFAPQHF
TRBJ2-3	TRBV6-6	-	CASNQASLSTDTQYF
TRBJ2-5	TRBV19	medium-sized	CASGGGEETQYF
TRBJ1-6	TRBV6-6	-	CASSRTGIFSSSYNSPLHF
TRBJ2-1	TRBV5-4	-	CASSKPDIFYNEQFF
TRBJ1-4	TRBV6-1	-	CASSTGRVATLKLFF
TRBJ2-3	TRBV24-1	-	CATSEAGTSSSTDTQYF
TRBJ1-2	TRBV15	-	CATSPLGYSYGYTF
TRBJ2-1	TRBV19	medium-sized	CASSIVPGADEQFF
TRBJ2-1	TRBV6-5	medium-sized	CASSLTSGRRNEQFF
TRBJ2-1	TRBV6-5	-	CASSYQLAGASSYNEQFF
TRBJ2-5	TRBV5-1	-	CASSSGTSAETQYF
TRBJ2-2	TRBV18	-	CASSLAEGGDTGELFF